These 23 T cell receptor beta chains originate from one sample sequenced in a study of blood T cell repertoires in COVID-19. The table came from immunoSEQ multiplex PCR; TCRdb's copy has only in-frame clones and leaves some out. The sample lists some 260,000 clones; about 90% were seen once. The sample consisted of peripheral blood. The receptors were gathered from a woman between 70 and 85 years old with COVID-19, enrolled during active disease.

The CDR3: CASSYGGAPLGDGQFF. In DNA, the CDR3 is TGTGCCAGCAGTTACGGGGGGGCCCCTCTGGGTGATGGGCAGTTCTTC. This rearrangement joins TRBV6-2 or TRBV6-3 to TRBJ2-1; TRBD2 is a possible D gene (7 bases). Germline V gene sequence: CDR1 MNHEY, CDR2 SVGEGT. The CDR3 has 16 amino acids. Trimming took 2 bases from V and 12 from J, leaving 23 bases between them.

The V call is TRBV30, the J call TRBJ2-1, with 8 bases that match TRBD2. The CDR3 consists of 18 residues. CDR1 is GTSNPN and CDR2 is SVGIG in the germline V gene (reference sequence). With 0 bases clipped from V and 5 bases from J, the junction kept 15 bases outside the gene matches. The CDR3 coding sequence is TGTGCCTGGAGTGTCACCCGACACTTTACTAGCGGCCACAATGAGCAGTTCTTC. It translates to CAWSVTRHFTSGHNEQFF. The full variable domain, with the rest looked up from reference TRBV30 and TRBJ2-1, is SQTIHQWPATLVQPVGSPLSLECTVEGTSNPNLYWYRQAAGRGLQLLFYSVGIGQISSEVPQNLSASRPQDRQFILSSKKLLLSDSGFYLCAWSVTRHFTSGHNEQFFGPGTRLTVL.

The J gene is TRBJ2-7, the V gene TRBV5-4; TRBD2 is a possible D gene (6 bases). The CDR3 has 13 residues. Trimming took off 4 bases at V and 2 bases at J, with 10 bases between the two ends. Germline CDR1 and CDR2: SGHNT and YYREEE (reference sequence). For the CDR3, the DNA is TGTGCCAGCAGCCAAGGAGGGCCCTACGAGCAGTACTTC. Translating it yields CASSQGGPYEQYF.

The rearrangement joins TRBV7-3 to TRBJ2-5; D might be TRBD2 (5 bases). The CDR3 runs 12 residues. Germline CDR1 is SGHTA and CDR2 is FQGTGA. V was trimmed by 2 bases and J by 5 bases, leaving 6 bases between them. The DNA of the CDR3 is TGTGCCAGCAGCTTAGGGAGTGAGACCCAGTACTTC. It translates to CASSLGSETQYF.

The CDR3 DNA is TGTGCCAGCAGCCAAGCCTCTTCGACAGATGGAAACACCATATATTTT. Encoded protein: CASSQASSTDGNTIYF. The V call is TRBV3-1 (or the pseudogene TRBV3-2), the J call TRBJ1-3, with a weak D call TRBD1 (5 bases). V was clipped by 1 base and J by 3 bases, with 13 bases between them. The CDR3 consists of 16 residues. Germline CDR1 reads LGHDT; CDR2 reads YNNKEL (reference sequence).

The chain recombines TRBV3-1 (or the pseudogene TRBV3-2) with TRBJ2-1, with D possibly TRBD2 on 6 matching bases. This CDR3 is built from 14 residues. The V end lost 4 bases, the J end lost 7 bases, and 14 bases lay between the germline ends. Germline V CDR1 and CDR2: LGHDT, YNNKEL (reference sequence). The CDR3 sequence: CASSRILAQNEQFF. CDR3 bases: TGTGCCAGCAGCCGTATTCTAGCGCAGAATGAGCAGTTCTTC.

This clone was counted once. This CDR3 reads CASSLGQFTTNEKLFF. Here the CDR3 DNA reads TGTGCCAGCAGCTTAGGACAGTTTACGACTAATGAAAAACTGTTTTTT. This chain joins TRBV11-2 and TRBJ1-4; maybe TRBD1 (5 bases). The CDR3 is made up of 16 amino acids. The germline V and J ends were trimmed by 1 base and 2 bases, with 11 bases remaining between them. Germline V gene lookup returns CDR1 SGHAT and CDR2 FQNNGV.

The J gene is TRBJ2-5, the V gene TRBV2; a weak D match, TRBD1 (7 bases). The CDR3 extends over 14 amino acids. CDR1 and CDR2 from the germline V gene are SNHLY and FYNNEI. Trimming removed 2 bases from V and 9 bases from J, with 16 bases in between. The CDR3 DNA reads TGTGCCAGCAGTGAACAGGGGGGTACCCAGGCCCAGTACTTC. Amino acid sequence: CASSEQGGTQAQYF.

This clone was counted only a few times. CDR3 nucleotides: TGCGCCAGCAGTCCTAGGCCGGGACAGGCCTCCGAGCAGTACTTC. Its protein product is CASSPRPGQASEQYF. This chain uses TRBV23-1 with TRBJ2-7; 8 bases line up with TRBD1. TRBV23-1 is recorded as an ORF, its role being uncertain. This CDR3 contains 15 residues. After removal of 4 bases from V and 6 bases from J, the junction contained 11 bases not matched to a gene.

CDR3 sequence reads: CASNPRGVSYNEQFF. CDR3 bases: TGTGCCTCCAATCCACGAGGCGTCTCCTACAATGAGCAGTTCTTC. The chain uses TRBV9 and TRBJ2-1; D not certain. Germline loops: CDR1 SGDLS, CDR2 YYNGEE. This CDR3 has 15 residues. V was clipped by 10 bases and J by 0 bases, with 17 bases between them.

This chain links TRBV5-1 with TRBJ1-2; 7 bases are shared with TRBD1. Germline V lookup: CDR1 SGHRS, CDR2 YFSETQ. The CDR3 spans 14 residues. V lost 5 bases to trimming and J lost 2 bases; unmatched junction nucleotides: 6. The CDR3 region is CASRQTGTNYGYTF. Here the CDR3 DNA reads TGCGCCAGCAGACAGACAGGGACGAACTATGGCTACACCTTC.

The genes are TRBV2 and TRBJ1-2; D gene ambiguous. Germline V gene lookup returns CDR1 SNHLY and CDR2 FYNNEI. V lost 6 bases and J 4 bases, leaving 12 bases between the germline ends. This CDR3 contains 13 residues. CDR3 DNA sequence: TGTGCCAGCAGCGAGGCATCTATCTATGGCTACACCTTC. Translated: CASSEASIYGYTF. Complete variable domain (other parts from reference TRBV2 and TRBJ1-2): EPEVTQTPSHQVTQMGQEVILRCVPISNHLYFYWYRQILGQKVEFLVSFYNNEISEKSEIFDDQFSVERPDGSNFTLKIRSTKLEDSAMYFCASSEASIYGYTFGSGTRLTVV.

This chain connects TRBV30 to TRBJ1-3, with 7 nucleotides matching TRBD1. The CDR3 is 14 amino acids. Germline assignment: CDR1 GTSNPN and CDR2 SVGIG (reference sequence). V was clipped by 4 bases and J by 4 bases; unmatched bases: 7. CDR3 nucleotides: TGTGCCTGGACCCTAGGGGGACAGGGAAACACCATATATTTT. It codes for CAWTLGGQGNTIYF.

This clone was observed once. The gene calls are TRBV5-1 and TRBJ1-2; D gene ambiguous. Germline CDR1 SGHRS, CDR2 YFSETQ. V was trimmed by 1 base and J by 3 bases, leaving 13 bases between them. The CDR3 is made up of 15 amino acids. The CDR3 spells CASSLSTGRDYGYTF. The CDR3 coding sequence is TGCGCCAGCAGCTTGAGTACTGGGCGCGACTATGGCTACACCTTC.

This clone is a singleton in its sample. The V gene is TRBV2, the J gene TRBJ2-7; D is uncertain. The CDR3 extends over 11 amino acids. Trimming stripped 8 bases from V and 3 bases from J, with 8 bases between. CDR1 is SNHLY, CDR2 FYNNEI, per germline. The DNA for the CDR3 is TGTGCCAGCCAACAAGTCTACGAGCAGTACTTC. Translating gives CASQQVYEQYF.

The CDR3 DNA reads as TGTGCCACCAGTGATCCGGGGCAAGAGACCCAGTACTTC. Residues: CATSDPGQETQYF. The J gene is TRBJ2-5, the V gene TRBV24-1, with D perhaps matching TRBD2 (5 bases). There are 13 residues in the CDR3. Germline assignment: CDR1 KGHDR and CDR2 SFDVKD. V lost 3 bases and J 2 bases, leaving 6 bases between the germline ends.

This chain's CDR3 is CASSLMGLEQETQYF. In DNA form, the CDR3 reads TGTGCCAGCAGCTTAATGGGACTAGAACAAGAGACCCAGTACTTC. The chain recombines TRBV7-3 with TRBJ2-5; 8 bases match TRBD2. This CDR3 is 15 amino acids long. J was trimmed by 2 bases and V by 1 base; bases with no gene match: 3. Germline loops: CDR1 SGHTA, CDR2 FQGTGA.

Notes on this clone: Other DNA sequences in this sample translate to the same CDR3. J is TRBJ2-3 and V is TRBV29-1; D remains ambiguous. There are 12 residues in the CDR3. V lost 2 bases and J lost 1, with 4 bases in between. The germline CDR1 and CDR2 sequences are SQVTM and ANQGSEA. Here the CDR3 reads CSVEPGTDTQYF. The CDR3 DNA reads TGCAGCGTTGAACCCGGCACAGATACGCAGTATTTT.

The CDR3 region is CASCNWDREEPQHF. Here the CDR3 DNA reads TGTGCCAGCTGTAACTGGGACAGGGAGGAACCCCAGCATTTT. The chain uses TRBV6-2 or TRBV6-3 and TRBJ1-5; the match to TRBD1 covers 9 bases. CDR3 size: 14 residues. The ends lost 8 bases at V and 10 bases at J; junction bases unmatched: 12. Per germline, CDR1 MNHEY and CDR2 SVGEGT.

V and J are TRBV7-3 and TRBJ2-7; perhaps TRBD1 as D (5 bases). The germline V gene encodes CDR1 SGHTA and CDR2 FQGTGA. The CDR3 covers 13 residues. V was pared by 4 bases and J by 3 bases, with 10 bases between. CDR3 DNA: TGTGCCAGCAGCTCCCAGCAGGGCTACGAGCAGTACTTC. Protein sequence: CASSSQQGYEQYF.

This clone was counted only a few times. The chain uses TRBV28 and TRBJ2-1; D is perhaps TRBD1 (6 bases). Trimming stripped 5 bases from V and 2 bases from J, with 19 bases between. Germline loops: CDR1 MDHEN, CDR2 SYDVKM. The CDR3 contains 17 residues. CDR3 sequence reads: CASSTPDSRGPYNEQFF. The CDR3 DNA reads TGTGCCAGCAGTACGCCGGACAGTCGTGGACCCTACAATGAGCAGTTCTTC.

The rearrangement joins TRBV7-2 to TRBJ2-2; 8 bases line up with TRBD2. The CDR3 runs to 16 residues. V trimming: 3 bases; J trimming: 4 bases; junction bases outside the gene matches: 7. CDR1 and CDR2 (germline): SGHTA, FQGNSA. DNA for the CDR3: TGTGCCAGCAGCTTCAGAAGGACTAGCTCCACCGGGGAGCTGTTTTTT. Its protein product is CASSFRRTSSTGELFF.

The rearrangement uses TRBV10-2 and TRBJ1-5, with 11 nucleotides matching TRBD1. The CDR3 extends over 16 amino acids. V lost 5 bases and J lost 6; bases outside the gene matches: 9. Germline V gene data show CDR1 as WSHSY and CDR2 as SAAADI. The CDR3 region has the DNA TGCGCCAGCAGTCCCGGACAGGGGGCGCCGGGTCAGCCCCAGCATTTT. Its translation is CASSPGQGAPGQPQHF.